The present T cell receptor beta chain was sequenced within a study of T-cell reconstitution after alpha-beta-depleted transplantation in children. Unique molecular identifiers were used in preparing the TCRbeta library. MiXCR, applied by TCRdb to the PCR reads, yields one record per CDR3 protein. Of 210,000 or so distinct CDR3 sequences in the sample, roughly a tenth were seen once. The V gene's germline CDR1 is GTSNPN and CDR2 SVGIG (reference sequence). Unmatched junction bases numbered 5, after V lost 3 bases and J lost 5 bases. This CDR3 is 13 amino acids long. This clonotype was picked up many times.

Here the sequenced sample was PBMCs, taken before TCRalphabeta/CD19-depleted stem cell transplant. The chain uses TRBV30 and TRBJ1-1; 8 nucleotides match TRBD1. The receptor comes from a child younger than two with acute myeloid leukemia, due to receive a stem cell transplant. DNA for the CDR3: TGTGCCTGGAGCTCGGACAGGGAGACTGAAGCTTTCTTT. Translation: CAWSSDRETEAFF.